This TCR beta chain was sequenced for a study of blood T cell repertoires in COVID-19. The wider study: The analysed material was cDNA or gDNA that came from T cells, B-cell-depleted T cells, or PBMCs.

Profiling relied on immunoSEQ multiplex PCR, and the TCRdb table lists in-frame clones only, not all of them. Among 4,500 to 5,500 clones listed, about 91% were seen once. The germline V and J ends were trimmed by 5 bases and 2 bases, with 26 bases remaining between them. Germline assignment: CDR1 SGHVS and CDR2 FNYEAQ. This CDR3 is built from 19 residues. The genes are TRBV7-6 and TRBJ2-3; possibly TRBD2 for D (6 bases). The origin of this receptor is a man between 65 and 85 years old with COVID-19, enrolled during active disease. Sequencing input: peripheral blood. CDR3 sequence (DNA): TGTGCCAGCAGCCGAGGATCTGGGAGGTCGGGGAAGCCCACAGATACGCAGTATTTT. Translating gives CASSRGSGRSGKPTDTQYF.